This TCR beta chain is drawn from a study of neurological immune-mediated disorders. This clonotype was recorded many times. The CDR3 spans 15 residues. The ends were cut back, 4 bases at V and 4 bases at J, with 11 bases in the middle. From germline, CDR1 is MGHRA and CDR2 YSYEKL. The sorted libraries drew on approximately 1 million T cells that were CD4+ or CD8+. 5'RACE employing 10-nucleotide random UMIs yielded the cDNA. TCRdb re-called the 5' RACE reads through MiXCR, storing one row per CDR3 protein. Of around 55,000 distinct CDR3 sequences in the sample, around 3.8% were seen once. Input material: CD4+ T cells from blood. The TCR originated in a woman aged 40 to 50 with multiple sclerosis. The V call is TRBV4-1, the J call TRBJ2-6; D tentatively fits TRBD1 or TRBD2 (5 bases each). The CDR3 sequence: CASSRWDPGANVLTF. The DNA of the CDR3 is TGCGCCAGCAGCCGTTGGGACCCCGGGGCCAACGTCCTGACTTTC.